Each of the 15 T cell receptor beta chains below was sequenced from the same sample in a study of vaccination effects on CD4 cells after COVID-19. The data were produced by immunoSEQ multiplex PCR, yet TCRdb's version contains in-frame clones alone and is incomplete. This table holds 35,000 to 40,000 clones, roughly 62% found once. What these receptors recognize is not known. Before sequencing took place, the ViraFEST assay used viral peptide pools to expand antigen-specific CD4+ T cells. Subsequent to a culture period of more than 9 days, CD4+ T cells were isolated. Nucleocapsid antibody tests were negative, and the vaccine recipients had no prior SARS-CoV-2 infection. This sample comprised CD4+ T cells from PBMCs cultured with HCoV-OC43 spike peptides, obtained before COVID-19 vaccination. Noted subset: HCoV-OC43 spike overlapping peptide pool stimulation. These receptors all stem from a human donor who received a COVID-19 vaccine.

This clone has only one observation. The chain couples TRBV5-6 to TRBJ2-2; D remains unclear. CDR1 SGHDT and CDR2 YYEEEE come from the germline V gene. The CDR3 has 15 amino acids. V shed 6 bases and J shed 5 bases, with 17 bases lying between them. CDR3 sequence reads: CASTKQGMLTGELFF. The CDR3 DNA is TGTGCCAGCACCAAACAAGGGATGTTAACCGGGGAGCTGTTTTTT.

The CDR3 protein is CASSLQGRGEDYGYTF. The CDR3 nucleotides are TGCGCCAGCAGCTTGCAGGGCAGGGGAGAAGACTATGGCTACACCTTC. V gene TRBV5-1 combines with J gene TRBJ1-2; possibly TRBD1 for D (6 bases). The CDR3 sequence is 16 residues long. V gave up 1 base and J gave up 3 bases, with 16 bases separating them. Per the germline V gene, CDR1 is SGHRS and CDR2 is YFSETQ.

This chain joins TRBV9 and TRBJ2-5, with TRBD2 identical over 8 bases. The CDR3 is 14 amino acids. Germline V gene sequence: CDR1 SGDLS, CDR2 YYNGEE. J lost 5 bases, V lost 1 base, and 4 bases had no gene match. CDR3: CASSVYASGETQYF. In nucleotides, the CDR3 is TGTGCCAGCAGCGTATACGCTAGCGGGGAGACCCAGTACTTC.

This chain joins TRBV20-1 and TRBJ1-2; D is undetermined. V was trimmed by 3 bases and J by 3 bases, leaving 11 bases between them. The CDR3 sequence is 13 residues long. The germline V gene encodes CDR1 DFQATT and CDR2 SNEGSKA (reference sequence). The chain's CDR3 is CSASEQSYYGYTF. DNA of the CDR3: TGCAGTGCTAGTGAACAGTCTTACTATGGCTACACCTTC.

The chain has TRBV18 and TRBJ1-4; D call uncertain. Germline values: CDR1 KGHSH, CDR2 LQKENI. This CDR3 spans 13 amino acids. Trimming cost V 0 bases and J 8 bases, with 7 bases left between them. CDR3 in DNA: TGTGCCAGCTCACCACCGAGTGGAGAAAAACTGTTTTTT. It encodes CASSPPSGEKLFF. Looking up the rest from reference TRBV18 and TRBJ1-4 gives the full variable domain: NAGVMQNPRHLVRRRGQEARLRCSPMKGHSHVYWYRQLPEEGLKFMVYLQKENIIDESGMPKERFSAEFPKEGPSILRIQQVVRGDSAAYFCASSPPSGEKLFFGSGTQLSVL.

V gene TRBV27 combines with J gene TRBJ1-1; D not certain. V lost 2 bases and J lost 3, with 10 bases in between. Germline CDR1 and CDR2: MNHEY and SMNVEV (reference sequence). The CDR3 sequence is 14 residues long. The CDR3 region has the DNA TGTGCCAGCAGTTTACCCGGTTCGGACACTGAAGCTTTCTTT. Protein sequence: CASSLPGSDTEAFF.

The chain couples TRBV29-1 to TRBJ1-2; D is unclear. The CDR3 has 11 residues. Germline loops: CDR1 SQVTM, CDR2 ANQGSEA. V lost 4 bases and J 10 bases, leaving 13 bases between the germline ends. The CDR3 DNA reads as TGCAGCGTTGGTGGCGGGCGCAACTACACCTTC. This codes for CSVGGGRNYTF.

V usage is TRBV4-1 and J usage is TRBJ1-1; no reliable D call. In germline, CDR1 is MGHRA, CDR2 YSYEKL. Trimming left V 1 base short and J 5 bases short, with 11 bases between. The CDR3 length is 14 residues. The CDR3 coding sequence is TGCGCCAGCAGCCAAGTTCCCGTTAATACTGAAGCTTTCTTT. It translates to CASSQVPVNTEAFF.

In its sample, this clone was seen a few times. The chain uses TRBV5-1 and TRBJ1-6; D remains unclear. The CDR3 has 15 amino acids. Germline V gives CDR1 SGHRS, CDR2 YFSETQ. V was pared by 0 bases and J by 7 bases, with 11 bases between. The CDR3 loop reads CASSLGSRANSPLHF. For the CDR3, the DNA is TGCGCCAGCAGCTTGGGTTCTAGAGCGAATTCACCCCTCCACTTT.

V gene TRBV9 combines with J gene TRBJ1-5; 7 positions match TRBD1. Germline V gene lookup returns CDR1 SGDLS and CDR2 YYNGEE. This CDR3 has 15 amino acids. With 4 bases clipped from V and 2 bases from J, the junction kept 6 bases outside the gene matches. The CDR3 region has the DNA TGTGCCAGCAGCATCGGGACAGTGGGCAATCAGCCCCAGCATTTT. This codes for CASSIGTVGNQPQHF.

J is TRBJ2-5 and V is TRBV7-8; D is possibly TRBD2 (6 bases). This CDR3 region has 15 residues. V lost 5 bases and J lost 2, with 15 bases in between. Germline V gives CDR1 SGHVS, CDR2 FQNEAQ. CDR3 residues: CASSQTDYSQETQYF. The CDR3 region has the DNA TGTGCCAGCAGCCAGACGGACTATTCTCAAGAGACCCAGTACTTC. The full variable domain, with the rest looked up from reference TRBV7-8 and TRBJ2-5, is GAGVSQSPRYKVAKRGQDVALRCDPISGHVSLFWYQQALGQGPEFLTYFQNEAQLDKSGLPSDRFFAERPEGSVSTLKIQRTQQEDSAVYLCASSQTDYSQETQYFGPGTRLLVL.

This clone was recorded a few times. J is TRBJ2-3 and V is TRBV9; weak D call: TRBD2 (7 bases). V was clipped by 0 bases and J by 1 base, with 12 bases between them. The V gene's germline CDR1 is SGDLS and CDR2 YYNGEE. This CDR3 region has 16 residues. The CDR3: CASSVGGGRGTDTQYF. Here the CDR3 DNA reads TGTGCCAGCAGCGTAGGGGGGGGCAGGGGCACAGATACGCAGTATTTT. Full variable domain (missing parts from reference TRBV9 and TRBJ2-3): DSGVTQTPKHLITATGQRVTLRCSPRSGDLSVYWYQQSLDQGLQFLIQYYNGEERAKGNILERFSAQQFPDLHSELNLSSLELGDSALYFCASSVGGGRGTDTQYFGPGTRLTVL.

The chain combines TRBV6-5 with TRBJ2-1; TRBD1 agrees at 9 bases. CDR3 length equals 15 residues. Losses at the gene ends were 5 bases for V and 8 bases for J; bases not matched to a gene: 10. The germline V gene has CDR1 MNHEY and CDR2 SVGAGI. The CDR3: CASSNRDREGDEQFF. As DNA, the CDR3 is TGTGCCAGCAGTAACCGGGACAGGGAAGGCGATGAGCAGTTCTTC.

This chain connects TRBV5-1 to TRBJ1-2; D may be TRBD1 (6 bases). Per the germline V gene, CDR1 is SGHRS and CDR2 is YFSETQ. This CDR3 region has 14 residues. V lost 2 bases and J 6 bases, leaving 14 bases between the germline ends. The CDR3 DNA reads TGCGCCAGCAGCTTCTCCGCCGACAGGAATGGCTACACCTTC. Translation: CASSFSADRNGYTF.

The chain links TRBV6-1 to TRBJ2-2; 7 bases map to TRBD2. CDR1 is MNHNS, CDR2 SASEGT, per germline. CDR3 length: 14 residues. Germline trimming cut 2 bases from V and 5 bases from J; bases unmatched to any gene: 2. CDR3 loop: CASSELAETGELFF. DNA for the CDR3: TGTGCCAGCAGTGAACTAGCGGAGACCGGGGAGCTGTTTTTT.